One and the same sample provided the 11 T cell receptor beta chains below, sequenced in a study of breast tumors, draining lymph nodes, adjacent tissues. Samples came from axillary lymph nodes draining the breast cancer. One entry per CDR3 protein, called by TCRdb with MiXCR from the multiplex PCR reads. The sample holds approximately 89,000 distinct CDR3 sequences, approximately 28% seen once. Material: axillary lymph node tissue. The receptors come from a female donor with breast cancer. Some clones in this sample may be carry-over from other donors' samples.

This clonotype was counted many times. This sequence may be a read error, since a much larger clone differs from it by one base. The chain recombines TRBV20-1 with TRBJ2-7; tentative D call: TRBD1 (6 bases). This CDR3 is built from 14 residues. Germline V gene sequence: CDR1 DFQATT, CDR2 SNEGSKA (reference sequence). The V end lost 1 base, the J end lost 6 bases, and 16 bases lay between the germline ends. The CDR3 sequence: CSARVRAGVSEQYF. The CDR3 nucleotides read TGCAGTGCTAGAGTGCGCGCAGGGGTCTCCGAGCAGTACTTC.

Only one count was recorded for this clonotype. The chain combines TRBV12-3 or TRBV12-4 with TRBJ2-7; 10 nucleotides match TRBD2. The CDR3 runs 14 residues. With V trimmed by 11 bases and J by 5 bases, 12 bases remained unmatched. The CDR3 DNA reads TGTGCCGACAGCGCTAGCGGGAGTATCGACGAGCAGTACTTC. It encodes CADSASGSIDEQYF.

This clonotype was seen ten or more times. This rearrangement joins TRBV12-3 or TRBV12-4 to TRBJ2-1; TRBD2 matches 10 bases. This CDR3 region has 15 residues. With V trimmed by 7 bases and J by 4 bases, 7 bases remained unmatched. This CDR3 reads CASTLGTSVYNEQFF. DNA of the CDR3: TGTGCCAGCACCTTGGGGACTAGCGTATACAATGAGCAGTTCTTC.

This clonotype was seen many times. This chain links TRBV7-2 with TRBJ2-5; D is unresolved. CDR3 length equals 12 residues. V was trimmed by 2 bases and J by 7 bases, leaving 8 bases between them. Germline CDR1 and CDR2: SGHTA and FQGNSA. The CDR3 region is CASSLYVGTQYF. DNA for the CDR3: TGTGCCAGCAGCTTATATGTCGGGACCCAGTACTTC. Full variable domain (outside the CDR3, taken from reference TRBV7-2 and TRBJ2-5): GAGVSQSPSNKVTEKGKDVELRCDPISGHTALYWYRQSLGQGLEFLIYFQGNSAPDKSGLPSDRFSAERTGGSVSTLTIQRTQQEDSAVYLCASSLYVGTQYFGPGTRLLVL.

This chain links TRBV6-6 with TRBJ1-2; perhaps TRBD1 as D (5 bases). Looked up from germline, CDR1 is MNHNY and CDR2 is SVGAGI (reference sequence). Trimming shortened V by 10 bases and J by 8 bases, and 17 bases separated the two germline ends. The CDR3 loop spans 12 amino acids. CDR3 coding DNA: TGTGCCACAAACCGGGGCCTCTACGGCTACACCTTC. Its translation is CATNRGLYGYTF.

In its sample, this clonotype was seen many times. V and J are TRBV30 and TRBJ1-4, with TRBD1 as a possible D gene (5 bases). CDR1 and CDR2 from the germline V gene are GTSNPN and SVGIG (reference sequence). This CDR3 region has 13 residues. Trimming shortened V by 5 bases and J by 5 bases, and 12 bases separated the two germline ends. The DNA for the CDR3 is TGTGCCTGGTGCAGGGACTTCAATGAAAAACTGTTTTTT. Amino acids: CAWCRDFNEKLFF.

Concerning this clonotype: A read error is possible here, since a much larger clone lies one base away. This sequence joins TRBV6-1 and TRBJ2-7; 7 bases align to TRBD2. The CDR3 sequence is 15 residues long. The ends lost 5 bases at V and 5 bases at J; junction bases unmatched: 12. Per germline, CDR1 MNHNS and CDR2 SASEGT. In nucleotides, the CDR3 is TGTGCCAGCAGTCAGTTTGGCGGGAGTAACAACGAGCAGTACTTC. This sequence encodes CASSQFGGSNNEQYF.

In the case of this clonotype: Because the CDR3's place on the DNA is in doubt, the DNA is left out and the CDR3 is given as listed by TCRdb. The V gene is TRBV7-5, the J gene TRBJ2-1; the tabulated D call, TRBD1, remains unverified against the DNA. TRBV7-5 is classified as a pseudogene. The length of the CDR3 is 15 amino acids, counting both ends. CDR3 region: CISVSEASRVNEQFF.

This clonotype was found a few times. This chain uses TRBV25-1 with TRBJ1-6; D is perhaps TRBD1 (5 bases). CDR3 length equals 15 residues. The V and J ends lost 5 bases and 5 bases respectively, with 13 bases between them. The germline V gene encodes CDR1 MGHDK and CDR2 SYGVNS. This CDR3 reads CASSPQGGDNSPLHF. The CDR3 DNA is TGTGCCAGCAGTCCGCAGGGCGGAGATAATTCACCCCTCCACTTT.

This clonotype was observed many times. The genes are TRBV5-8 and TRBJ2-7; D possibly corresponds to TRBD1 (6 bases). V was cut by 2 bases and J by 3 bases, with 21 bases left in between. This CDR3 is built from 17 residues. Germline-derived CDR1 and CDR2 are SGHTS and YDEGEE. DNA for the CDR3: TGTGCCAGCAGCTTAATTCGGGCCGGACAGTTCTTCTACGAGCAGTACTTC. Its translation is CASSLIRAGQFFYEQYF.

There are many counts of this clonotype. V is TRBV24-1 and J is TRBJ2-1; D is perhaps TRBD2 (6 bases). Germline CDR1 is KGHDR and CDR2 is SFDVKD. CDR3 length: 14 residues. V was cut by 4 bases and J by 8 bases, with 14 bases left in between. CDR3 region: CATSDPGLTDEQFF. For the CDR3, the DNA is TGTGCCACCAGTGACCCGGGACTTACCGATGAGCAGTTCTTC.